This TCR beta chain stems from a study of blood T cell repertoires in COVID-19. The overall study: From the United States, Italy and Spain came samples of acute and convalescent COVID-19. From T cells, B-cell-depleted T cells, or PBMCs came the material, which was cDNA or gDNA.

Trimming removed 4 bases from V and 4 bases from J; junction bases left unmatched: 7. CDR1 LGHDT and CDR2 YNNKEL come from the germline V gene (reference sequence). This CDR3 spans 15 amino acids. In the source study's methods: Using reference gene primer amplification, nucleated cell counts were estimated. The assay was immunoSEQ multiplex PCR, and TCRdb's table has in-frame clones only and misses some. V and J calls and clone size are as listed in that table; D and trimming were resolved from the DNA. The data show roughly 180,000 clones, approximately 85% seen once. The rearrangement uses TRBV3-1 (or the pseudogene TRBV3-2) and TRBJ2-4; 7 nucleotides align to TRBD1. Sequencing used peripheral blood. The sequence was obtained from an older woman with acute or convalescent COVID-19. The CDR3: CASSPADRDKNIQYF. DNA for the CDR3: TGTGCCAGCAGCCCGGCAGACAGGGATAAAAACATTCAGTACTTC.